These 30 T cell receptor beta chains were all obtained from the same sample, sequenced in a study of siplizumab effects on memory and regulatory T cells. Only in-frame clones appear in the TCRdb table, and some are missing; sequencing was by immunoSEQ multiplex PCR. Seen here are around 100,000 clones, 92% observed once, and the top ten hold approximately 0.71%. The source material was Tregs sorted from blood. These receptors were taken from a human donor in good health.

The chain recombines TRBV4-1 with TRBJ2-1; 9 nucleotides match TRBD2. This CDR3 contains 19 residues. With V trimmed by 0 bases and J by 5 bases, 14 bases remained unmatched. CDR1 is MGHRA and CDR2 is YSYEKL in the germline V gene. The CDR3 nucleotides are TGCGCCAGCAGCCAAGATCTTTGGATAGCGGGAGTTATCCACAATGAGCAGTTCTTC. It is translated as CASSQDLWIAGVIHNEQFF.

J is TRBJ1-3 and V is TRBV6-1, with TRBD1 as a possible D gene (6 bases). The CDR3 contains 14 residues. Trimming shortened V by 10 bases and J by 4 bases, and 17 bases separated the two germline ends. CDR1 MNHNS and CDR2 SASEGT come from the germline V gene. The CDR3 bases are TGTGCCACCTACCAGGGGATATCCGGAAACACCATATATTTT. As protein: CATYQGISGNTIYF.

In this sample, this clone turned up once. The chain couples TRBV11-2 to TRBJ1-3; D remains unclear. The CDR3 totals 16 residues. From germline, CDR1 is SGHAT and CDR2 FQNNGV. The V end was cut by 5 bases, the J end by 0 bases, with 14 bases between. The CDR3 nucleotides are TGTGCCAGCAGCATCGCAGCAAGCTCCTCTGGAAACACCATATATTTT. Protein sequence: CASSIAASSSGNTIYF.

The CDR3 DNA is TGTGCCAGCAGCTTAGGGGGACAGAACGCTGAGCAGTTCTTC. Protein product: CASSLGGQNAEQFF. The V call is TRBV7-9, the J call TRBJ2-1, with 7 bases identical to TRBD1. After removal of 1 base from V and 9 bases from J, the junction contained 6 bases not matched to a gene. This CDR3 comprises 14 residues. Germline CDR1 and CDR2: SEHNR and FQNEAQ (reference sequence). The whole variable domain, filled in from reference TRBV7-9 and TRBJ2-1, reads DTGVSQNPRHKITKRGQNVTFRCDPISEHNRLYWYRQTLGQGPEFLTYFQNEAQLEKSRLLSDRFSAERPKGSFSTLEIQRTEQGDSAMYLCASSLGGQNAEQFFGPGTRLTVL.

J is TRBJ1-2 and V is TRBV2; TRBD1 matches at 9 bases. The junction had 7 bases not matched to a gene; V was cut back by 5 bases and J by 6 bases. The CDR3 runs to 14 residues. Germline V gives CDR1 SNHLY, CDR2 FYNNEI. The DNA for the CDR3 is TGTGCCAGCAGTACCGACAGGGGGTATAATGGCTACACCTTC. Translated, it gives CASSTDRGYNGYTF.

This clone has only one observation. This rearrangement joins TRBV19 to TRBJ2-5, with D perhaps matching TRBD1 (5 bases). From germline, CDR1 is LNHDA and CDR2 SQIVND (reference sequence). CDR3 length: 15 residues. V was pared by 5 bases and J by 2 bases, with 15 bases between. CDR3 protein: CASSRIGVRQETQYF. CDR3 nucleotides: TGTGCCAGTAGTCGCATAGGGGTGAGACAAGAGACCCAGTACTTC.

The chain carries TRBV7-8 and TRBJ2-1; 7 positions agree with TRBD1. The CDR3 extends over 14 amino acids. Germline V CDR1 and CDR2: SGHVS, FQNEAQ. The V and J ends lost 2 bases and 7 bases, in that order; junction bases with no gene match: 5. The CDR3 is CASSLRDSGNEQFF. As DNA, the CDR3 is TGTGCCAGCAGCTTACGGGACAGCGGTAATGAGCAGTTCTTC. Full variable domain (outside the CDR3, taken from reference TRBV7-8 and TRBJ2-1): GAGVSQSPRYKVAKRGQDVALRCDPISGHVSLFWYQQALGQGPEFLTYFQNEAQLDKSGLPSDRFFAERPEGSVSTLKIQRTQQEDSAVYLCASSLRDSGNEQFFGPGTRLTVL.

V usage is TRBV7-2 and J usage is TRBJ2-7; 12 bases agree with TRBD2. V lost 4 bases, J lost 9 bases, and 16 bases stayed unmatched. The CDR3 runs to 17 residues. Germline-derived CDR1 and CDR2 are SGHTA and FQGNSA. CDR3 protein: CASSYLAGGGAYRRQYF. In nucleotides, the CDR3 is TGTGCCAGCAGCTACCTAGCGGGAGGGGGAGCATATCGAAGGCAGTACTTC.

The chain combines TRBV6-6 with TRBJ1-3; TRBD1 agrees at 9 bases. Germline V gives CDR1 MNHNY, CDR2 SVGAGI (reference sequence). Germline trimming cut 9 bases from V and 6 bases from J; bases unmatched to any gene: 12. This CDR3 comprises 15 residues. The CDR3 loop is CASYSGDRVVNTIYF. The CDR3 DNA sequence: TGTGCCAGTTACTCCGGGGACAGGGTGGTAAACACCATATATTTT.

Only one count was recorded for this clone. The J gene is TRBJ2-7, the V gene TRBV5-5; 8 bases line up with TRBD2. Trimming took 4 bases from V and 0 from J; bases not matched to a gene: 6. The CDR3 has 15 amino acids. CDR1 SGHKS and CDR2 YYEKEE come from the germline V gene (reference sequence). DNA for the CDR3: TGTGCCAGCAGCCTGAGCGGGAGAAGCTCCTACGAGCAGTACTTC. It translates to CASSLSGRSSYEQYF.

The CDR3 DNA sequence: TGTGCCAGCTCTCGTCAGGGTAGCGCCAGCACAGATACGCAGTATTTT. Its translation: CASSRQGSASTDTQYF. J is TRBJ2-3 and V is TRBV18, with D perhaps assigned TRBD1 or TRBD2 (5 bases each). Trimming left V 6 bases short and J 0 bases short, with 16 bases between. The CDR3 runs to 16 residues. In germline, CDR1 is KGHSH, CDR2 LQKENI.

This clone has only one observation. The chain joins TRBV10-3 to TRBJ1-2; 8 nucleotides agree with TRBD1. Per germline, CDR1 ENHRY and CDR2 SYGVKD. The CDR3 consists of 13 residues. The trim removed 7 bases at V and 8 bases at J, leaving 9 bases unmatched. CDR3 bases: TGTGCCATCACTCCGGGACAGGAGCGGGGCTACACCTTC. It encodes CAITPGQERGYTF.

The rearrangement links TRBV7-9 to TRBJ2-7; tentative D call: TRBD1 (5 bases). Germline CDR1 reads SEHNR; CDR2 reads FQNEAQ (reference sequence). This CDR3 has 14 residues. V was shortened by 0 bases and J by 2 bases, with 8 bases between the two germline ends. In DNA, the CDR3 is TGTGCCAGCAGCTTAGCGCAGGGTCCCTACGAGCAGTACTTC. Protein product: CASSLAQGPYEQYF.

The chain employs TRBV11-2 and TRBJ1-4; D may be TRBD1 (5 bases). Germline CDR1 reads SGHAT; CDR2 reads FQNNGV. CDR3 length: 18 residues. Trimming pared 5 bases from V and 8 bases from J, leaving 27 bases between. This chain's CDR3 is CASSLLGSGSGVGEKLFF. CDR3 nucleotide sequence: TGTGCCAGCAGCCTACTAGGGTCGGGGTCGGGGGTAGGGGAAAAACTGTTTTTT.

The chain carries TRBV7-9 and TRBJ2-5, with D possibly matching TRBD2 (5 bases). The germline V gene has CDR1 SEHNR and CDR2 FQNEAQ (reference sequence). This CDR3 region has 12 residues. Trimming cost V 5 bases and J 7 bases, with 11 bases left between them. This CDR3 reads CASSPGTRTQYF. The CDR3 region has the DNA TGTGCCAGCAGCCCGGGCACTAGGACCCAGTACTTC.

This rearrangement joins TRBV15 to TRBJ1-4; TRBD1 is a possible D gene (5 bases). The germline CDR1 and CDR2 sequences are LNHNV and YYDKDF (reference sequence). The CDR3 has 17 residues. The V and J ends lost 0 bases and 5 bases respectively, with 16 bases between them. CDR3 bases: TGTGCCACCAGCAGAGATATGTGGGGGGGAAGAAATGAAAAACTGTTTTTT. Translated, it gives CATSRDMWGGRNEKLFF.

V and J are TRBV7-9 and TRBJ2-5; 8 positions match TRBD1. The junction had 5 bases not matched to a gene; V was cut back by 1 base and J by 4 bases. This CDR3 comprises 15 residues. Germline CDR1 SEHNR, CDR2 FQNEAQ (reference sequence). CDR3 amino acids: CASSLGRQGLETQYF. CDR3 DNA sequence: TGTGCCAGCAGCTTAGGTCGACAGGGGTTAGAGACCCAGTACTTC.

This clone was observed a few times. This sequence joins TRBV19 and TRBJ1-5; the D is unclear. The V and J ends lost 4 bases and 1 base respectively, with 11 bases between them. Germline-derived CDR1 and CDR2 are LNHDA and SQIVND (reference sequence). The CDR3 consists of 15 residues. The CDR3 sequence is CASSTDWSSNQPQHF. As DNA, the CDR3 is TGTGCCAGTAGTACAGACTGGTCGAGCAATCAGCCCCAGCATTTT.

The chain links TRBV28 to TRBJ2-1; 8 bases align to TRBD2. This CDR3 has 12 residues. Trimming removed 3 bases from V and 12 bases from J; junction bases left unmatched: 4. The germline V gene has CDR1 MDHEN and CDR2 SYDVKM. The CDR3 region has the DNA TGTGCCAGCAGTTTTATAGCGGGACGGCAGTTCTTC. It yields the protein CASSFIAGRQFF. The full variable domain, in which reference TRBV28 and TRBJ2-1 provide the parts outside the CDR3, is DVKVTQSSRYLVKRTGEKVFLECVQDMDHENMFWYRQDPGLGLRLIYFSYDVKMKEKGDIPEGYSVSREKKERFSLILESASTNQTSMYLCASSFIAGRQFFGPGTRLTVL.

V is TRBV11-2 and J is TRBJ2-1, with 7 bases aligning to TRBD2. This CDR3 has 17 residues. The germline CDR1 and CDR2 sequences are SGHAT and FQNNGV. The V and J ends lost 2 bases and 8 bases, in that order; junction bases with no gene match: 15. The CDR3 protein is CASSLLRAAGVIDEQFF. CDR3 bases: TGTGCCAGCAGCTTACTCAGGGCGGCGGGAGTGATCGATGAGCAGTTCTTC. The variable domain in full, with the rest retrieved from reference TRBV11-2 and TRBJ2-1, is EAGVAQSPRYKIIEKRQSVAFWCNPISGHATLYWYQQILGQGPKLLIQFQNNGVVDDSQLPKDRFSAERLKGVDSTLKIQPAKLEDSAVYLCASSLLRAAGVIDEQFFGPGTRLTVL.

The chain joins TRBV6-1 to TRBJ1-1; D remains unclear. V was shortened by 6 bases and J by 7 bases, with 15 bases between the two germline ends. The germline V gene has CDR1 MNHNS and CDR2 SASEGT. The CDR3 spans 13 residues. CDR3 coding DNA: TGTGCCAGCAGCCTGGACGGTGTTTTTGAAGCTTTCTTT. Translated, it gives CASSLDGVFEAFF.

This clone has a single count. The V gene is TRBV7-8, the J gene TRBJ1-2; D is possibly TRBD1 (5 bases). This CDR3 contains 12 residues. The germline gives CDR1 SGHVS, CDR2 FQNEAQ. V was shortened by 5 bases and J by 8 bases, with 12 bases between the two germline ends. CDR3 coding DNA: TGTGCCAGCAGCGACAGAGTGGGCGGCTACACCTTC. This codes for CASSDRVGGYTF.

The rearrangement uses TRBV6-6 and TRBJ2-6; D ambiguous. CDR3 size: 14 residues. V was trimmed by 5 bases and J by 10 bases, leaving 15 bases between them. CDR1 and CDR2 (germline): MNHNY, SVGAGI (reference sequence). CDR3 DNA: TGTGCCAGCAGTCAGACCTCTAGGTCTAACGTCCTGACTTTC. This gives the protein CASSQTSRSNVLTF.

This chain joins TRBV19 and TRBJ2-5, with TRBD1 matching 7 bases. This CDR3 is built from 13 residues. Germline assignment: CDR1 LNHDA and CDR2 SQIVND (reference sequence). Losses at the gene ends were 10 bases for V and 1 base for J; bases not matched to a gene: 6. In DNA, the CDR3 is TGTGCCACCCGACAGGGCACCCAAGAGACCCAGTACTTC. Its translation is CATRQGTQETQYF.

The chain couples TRBV7-2 to TRBJ2-1; D is unclear. The germline V gene encodes CDR1 SGHTA and CDR2 FQGNSA. CDR3 length: 17 residues. Between the trimmed V and J ends, which lost 2 bases and 1 base, there was a span of 15 bases. The CDR3 reads CASSLNAHSFSYNEQFF. The CDR3 region has the DNA TGTGCCAGCAGCTTAAACGCCCACAGTTTTTCCTACAATGAGCAGTTCTTC.

The chain uses TRBV7-8 and TRBJ2-5; no reliable D call. The ends were cut back, 5 bases at V and 5 bases at J, with 15 bases in the middle. The germline gives CDR1 SGHVS, CDR2 FQNEAQ. CDR3 length: 14 amino acids. CDR3: CASSPVPTGETQYF. Written as DNA, the CDR3 is TGTGCCAGCAGCCCGGTCCCCACCGGTGAGACCCAGTACTTC.

This clone was found once. J is TRBJ2-3 and V is TRBV18; 9 bases agree with TRBD1. After removal of 4 bases from V and 4 bases from J, the junction contained 0 bases not matched to a gene. Per the germline V gene, CDR1 is KGHSH and CDR2 is LQKENI. The CDR3 has 13 residues. CDR3 protein: CASSRDRADTQYF. CDR3 nucleotides: TGTGCCAGCTCACGGGACAGGGCAGATACGCAGTATTTT.

This chain joins TRBV18 and TRBJ2-2, with D perhaps TRBD1 (6 bases). Germline-derived CDR1 and CDR2 are KGHSH and LQKENI. V was cut by 4 bases and J by 7 bases, with 16 bases left in between. The CDR3 is 15 amino acids. The CDR3 DNA reads as TGTGCCAGCTCACAGCTCGGGACATCAGGCGGGGAGCTGTTTTTT. Translation gives CASSQLGTSGGELFF.

This clone has only one observation. This chain joins TRBV19 and TRBJ1-5; D remains ambiguous. Germline assignment: CDR1 LNHDA and CDR2 SQIVND (reference sequence). The CDR3 runs 12 residues. V gave up 6 bases and J gave up 1 base, with 4 bases separating them. CDR3 sequence: CASRGSNQPQHF. The CDR3 DNA is TGTGCCAGTAGGGGGAGCAATCAGCCCCAGCATTTT.

This clone was observed a single time. The chain combines TRBV29-1 with TRBJ1-3, with TRBD1 as a possible D gene (6 bases). From germline, CDR1 is SQVTM and CDR2 ANQGSEA. V was shortened by 6 bases and J by 1 base, with 25 bases between the two germline ends. CDR3 length: 18 residues. The CDR3 sequence: CSVSSGTTSGGSGNTIYF. DNA for the CDR3: TGCAGCGTCTCTTCCGGGACAACCAGCGGGGGATCTGGAAACACCATATATTTT.